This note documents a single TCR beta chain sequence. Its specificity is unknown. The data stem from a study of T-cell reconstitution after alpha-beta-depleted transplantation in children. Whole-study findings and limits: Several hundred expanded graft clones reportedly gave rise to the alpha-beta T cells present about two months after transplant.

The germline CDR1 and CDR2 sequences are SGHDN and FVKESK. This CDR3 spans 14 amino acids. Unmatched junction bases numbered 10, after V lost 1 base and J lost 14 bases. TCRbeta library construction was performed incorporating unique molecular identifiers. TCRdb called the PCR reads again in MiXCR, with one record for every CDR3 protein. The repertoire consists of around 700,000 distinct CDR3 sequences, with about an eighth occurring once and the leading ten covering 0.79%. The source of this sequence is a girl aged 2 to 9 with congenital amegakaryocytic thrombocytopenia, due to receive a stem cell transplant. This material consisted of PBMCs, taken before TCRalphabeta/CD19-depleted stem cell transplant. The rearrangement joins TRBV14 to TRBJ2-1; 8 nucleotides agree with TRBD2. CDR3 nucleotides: TGTGCCAGCAGCCAAGGTTGGGGAGCGGGAGTGAAGTTCTTC. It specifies CASSQGWGAGVKFF.